The 28 T cell receptor beta chains below were found in one sample sequenced in a study of T-cell reconstitution after alpha-beta-depleted transplantation in children. Unique molecular identifiers were incorporated when the TCRbeta library was constructed. MiXCR was run by TCRdb on the PCR reads, yielding one entry per CDR3 protein. Of approximately 350,000 distinct CDR3 sequences listed, 9% to 12% are singletons. Sequencing was performed on PBMCs from the stem cell graft donor, taken from the stem cell graft. The receptors originated from a human donor who donated a stem cell graft to a child with acute lymphoblastic leukemia.

The chain joins TRBV7-2 to TRBJ2-3, with TRBD2 matching over 12 bases. CDR3 length: 22 amino acids. Germline V gene data show CDR1 as SGHTA and CDR2 as FQGNSA. V lost 5 bases, J lost 4 bases, and 25 bases stayed unmatched. CDR3 coding DNA: TGTGCCAGCAGCGGCCGGGTAGTGACTAGCGGGAGAGAGGGAGGGAGGGCAGATACGCAGTATTTT. Its translation: CASSGRVVTSGREGGRADTQYF.

This rearrangement joins TRBV7-2 to TRBJ2-5; the D gene is possibly TRBD2 (5 bases). Germline loops: CDR1 SGHTA, CDR2 FQGNSA. V lost 0 bases and J 5 bases, leaving 13 bases between the germline ends. The CDR3 totals 15 residues. The CDR3 loop reads CASSLARASWETQYF. The CDR3 bases are TGTGCCAGCAGCTTAGCGAGGGCTAGCTGGGAGACCCAGTACTTC.

This chain links TRBV5-1 with TRBJ2-1; 11 bases fit TRBD2. Germline-derived CDR1 and CDR2 are SGHRS and YFSETQ. With V trimmed by 4 bases and J by 7 bases, 4 bases remained unmatched. The CDR3 is 14 amino acids. The CDR3 loop is CASSGSSGRNEQFF. Here the CDR3 DNA reads TGCGCCAGCAGCGGATCTAGCGGGAGGAATGAGCAGTTCTTC.

The chain links TRBV5-1 to TRBJ2-1, with D perhaps matching TRBD1 (5 bases). Trimming stripped 1 base from V and 5 bases from J, with 10 bases between. Per the germline V gene, CDR1 is SGHRS and CDR2 is YFSETQ. The length of the CDR3 is 14 residues. The chain's CDR3 is CASSLRQGNNEQFF. In DNA, the CDR3 is TGCGCCAGCAGCTTGAGGCAGGGAAACAATGAGCAGTTCTTC.

The table lists this clonotype with a few counts. The V and J genes are TRBV12-3 or TRBV12-4 and TRBJ2-1, with D possibly being TRBD2 (5 bases). The V end was cut by 3 bases, the J end by 9 bases, with 9 bases between. CDR3 length: 12 residues. The CDR3, as DNA: TGTGCCAGCAGTTTTTCCGGAGGTGAGCAGTTCTTC. This encodes CASSFSGGEQFF.

The chain is built from TRBV5-1 and TRBJ2-5; TRBD2 might be the D (6 bases). Per germline, CDR1 SGHRS and CDR2 YFSETQ. V dropped 1 base and J dropped 4 bases, with 11 bases sitting between them. There are 14 residues in the CDR3. This chain's CDR3 is CASSLPGLGETQYF. CDR3 coding DNA: TGCGCCAGCAGCTTGCCGGGACTGGGAGAGACCCAGTACTTC.

The sample holds many counts of this clonotype. The gene calls are TRBV27 and TRBJ2-5, with 8 bases fitting TRBD1. J gave up 5 bases and V 5 bases, and 10 bases lay outside the gene matches. This CDR3 is built from 15 residues. CDR1 is MNHEY, CDR2 SMNVEV, per germline (reference sequence). Here the CDR3 DNA reads TGTGCCAGCAGTGGTGGGACAGGAGCCCGGGAGACCCAGTACTTC. This gives the protein CASSGGTGARETQYF.

This clonotype showed up just a few times. This CDR3 is CASSAQTGRQETQYF. The CDR3 coding sequence is TGTGCCAGCAGCGCTCAGACAGGGAGGCAAGAGACCCAGTACTTC. This chain uses TRBV9 with TRBJ2-5, with TRBD1 as a possible D gene (7 bases). The germline V gene has CDR1 SGDLS and CDR2 YYNGEE. Trimming left V 3 bases short and J 2 bases short, with 14 bases between. This CDR3 has 15 residues.

The chain uses TRBV6-2 or TRBV6-3 and TRBJ2-7; TRBD2 is a possible D gene (6 bases). The V gene's germline CDR1 is MNHEY and CDR2 SVGEGT. V dropped 5 bases and J dropped 2 bases, with 13 bases sitting between them. The CDR3 has 14 amino acids. The CDR3 is CASSLREQPYEQYF. The DNA of the CDR3 is TGTGCCAGCAGTCTTCGGGAGCAACCCTACGAGCAGTACTTC.

This clonotype was detected ten times or more. The chain has TRBV20-1 and TRBJ2-2; D possibly matches TRBD1 or TRBD2 (5 bases each). The germline V gene encodes CDR1 DFQATT and CDR2 SNEGSKA (reference sequence). The CDR3 extends over 12 amino acids. Trimming took 3 bases from V and 8 from J, leaving 10 bases between them. CDR3 sequence: CSASRDGGELFF. The CDR3 bases are TGCAGTGCTAGTCGGGACGGGGGGGAGCTGTTTTTT.

This clonotype was seen more than once but under ten times. The genes are TRBV6-1 and TRBJ2-7, with 11 bases identical to TRBD2. This CDR3 comprises 14 residues. The germline gives CDR1 MNHNS, CDR2 SASEGT. Unmatched junction bases numbered 3, after V lost 6 bases and J lost 2 bases. The CDR3: CASRTGLAAYEQYF. Written as DNA, the CDR3 is TGTGCCAGCAGGACGGGACTAGCGGCCTACGAGCAGTACTTC.

This clonotype has at least ten counts. The chain links TRBV2 to TRBJ2-5; no reliable D call. This CDR3 has 12 residues. The V gene lost 3 bases and the J gene lost 4 bases, with 6 bases spanning the gap. The germline gives CDR1 SNHLY, CDR2 FYNNEI. CDR3 DNA: TGTGCCAGCAGTGACAGAGGAGAGACCCAGTACTTC. This encodes CASSDRGETQYF.

There are many counts of this clonotype. This rearrangement joins TRBV29-1 to TRBJ2-5, with TRBD1 matching over 7 bases. Germline V lookup: CDR1 SQVTM, CDR2 ANQGSEA. Trimming at V came to 6 bases and at J to 2 bases, leaving 9 bases not matched to a gene. The CDR3 contains 14 residues. The CDR3 loop is CSVEGETGQETQYF. DNA of the CDR3: TGCAGCGTCGAGGGCGAGACAGGGCAAGAGACCCAGTACTTC.

This clonotype appeared a few times. J is TRBJ2-7 and V is TRBV7-9, with D tentatively TRBD1 or TRBD2 (5 bases each). Germline loops: CDR1 SEHNR, CDR2 FQNEAQ (reference sequence). The germline V and J ends were trimmed by 4 bases and 3 bases, with 22 bases remaining between them. The CDR3 has 17 amino acids. CDR3 residues: CASSSDGRGAALYEQYF. CDR3 DNA sequence: TGTGCCAGCAGCTCGGACGGCCGGGGCGCGGCCCTCTACGAGCAGTACTTC.

This clonotype was detected only a few times. V and J are TRBV20-1 and TRBJ1-2; a weak D match, TRBD1 (5 bases). Germline V gene lookup returns CDR1 DFQATT and CDR2 SNEGSKA (reference sequence). The CDR3 spans 16 residues. Trimming shortened V by 4 bases and J by 1 base, and 19 bases separated the two germline ends. Here the CDR3 DNA reads TGCAGTGCTAAAACTACGTGGGGGTTATTTAACTATGGCTACACCTTC. As protein: CSAKTTWGLFNYGYTF.

This clonotype was seen a few times. This chain joins TRBV7-2 and TRBJ2-7; D remains ambiguous. The CDR3 is 15 amino acids. Trimming took 4 bases from V and 2 from J, leaving 15 bases between them. Germline assignment: CDR1 SGHTA and CDR2 FQGNSA. DNA of the CDR3: TGTGCCAGCAGCTCCCAGGCAGGCCTTCCCTACGAGCAGTACTTC. This translates into CASSSQAGLPYEQYF.

This clonotype occurred a few times. J is TRBJ2-3 and V is TRBV27; D might be TRBD1 (6 bases). Germline values: CDR1 MNHEY, CDR2 SMNVEV (reference sequence). V lost 6 bases, J lost 3 bases, and 10 bases lay in between. The CDR3 runs to 13 residues. The CDR3 loop reads CASRSQGTDTQYF. As DNA, the CDR3 is TGTGCCAGCAGATCGCAGGGGACAGATACGCAGTATTTT.

The J gene is TRBJ2-7, the V gene TRBV7-9, with TRBD2 matching 10 bases. Germline V CDR1 and CDR2: SEHNR, FQNEAQ (reference sequence). The ends lost 4 bases at V and 0 bases at J; junction bases unmatched: 0. The CDR3 has 14 residues. In nucleotides, the CDR3 is TGTGCCAGCAGCTCTAGCGGGAGCTCCTACGAGCAGTACTTC. Its translation is CASSSSGSSYEQYF.

V usage is TRBV11-3 and J usage is TRBJ2-1; no definite D call. The ends were cut back, 2 bases at V and 3 bases at J, with 17 bases in the middle. CDR1 and CDR2 (germline): SGHNT, YENEEA. CDR3 size: 17 residues. This chain's CDR3 is CASSLHARSGIYNEQFF. DNA for the CDR3: TGTGCCAGCAGCTTACACGCTCGTAGTGGGATCTACAATGAGCAGTTCTTC. The full variable domain, completed using reference TRBV11-3 and TRBJ2-1, is EAGVVQSPRYKIIEKKQPVAFWCNPISGHNTLYWYLQNLGQGPELLIRYENEEAVDDSQLPKDRFSAERLKGVDSTLKIQPAELGDSAVYLCASSLHARSGIYNEQFFGPGTRLTVL.

This clonotype came up a few times. Here the CDR3 reads CSATNPRGWGQETQYF. Here the CDR3 DNA reads TGCAGTGCTACAAACCCCCGAGGGTGGGGCCAAGAGACCCAGTACTTC. The chain combines TRBV20-1 with TRBJ2-5; D is perhaps TRBD2 (5 bases). V lost 4 bases and J 1 base, leaving 19 bases between the germline ends. Germline V gene sequence: CDR1 DFQATT, CDR2 SNEGSKA (reference sequence). The CDR3 runs to 16 residues.

This clonotype was recorded once. This rearrangement joins TRBV28 to TRBJ2-4; D is uncertain. Germline V gene data show CDR1 as MDHEN and CDR2 as SYDVKM. The CDR3 spans 13 residues. Trimming took 7 bases from V and 10 from J, leaving 17 bases between them. The CDR3 is CASNPRPGRIQYF. For the CDR3, the DNA is TGTGCCAGCAACCCCCGTCCGGGCCGAATTCAGTACTTC.

This clonotype was observed at least ten times. The genes are TRBV28 and TRBJ2-1; no firm D call. This CDR3 region has 11 residues. Germline lookup yields CDR1 MDHEN and CDR2 SYDVKM. V lost 5 bases and J lost 3, with 2 bases in between. DNA for the CDR3: TGTGCCAGCAGTGGCTACAATGAGCAGTTCTTC. Amino acids: CASSGYNEQFF.

This clonotype was counted a few times. This chain connects TRBV7-2 to TRBJ1-1; D may be TRBD1 (5 bases). Germline V gene sequence: CDR1 SGHTA, CDR2 FQGNSA. Deletions cut 1 base from V and 1 base from J, with 13 bases between. The CDR3 is 16 residues long. The CDR3 loop is CASSLGRTGRNTEAFF. The DNA for the CDR3 is TGTGCCAGCAGCTTAGGTCGGACGGGGCGGAACACTGAAGCTTTCTTT.

This clonotype has ten or more counts. V usage is TRBV6-2 or TRBV6-3 and J usage is TRBJ2-2; D is uncertain. The CDR3 totals 14 residues. Trimming stripped 2 bases from V and 6 bases from J, with 10 bases between. Looked up from germline, CDR1 is MNHEY and CDR2 is SVGEGT. CDR3 protein: CASSYRAQPGELFF. The DNA for the CDR3 is TGTGCCAGCAGTTACAGGGCACAGCCCGGGGAGCTGTTTTTT.

The V call is TRBV4-2, the J call TRBJ2-5, with 10 bases aligning to TRBD2. The CDR3 is 18 residues long. The germline CDR1 and CDR2 sequences are LGHNA and YNFKEQ. V lost 8 bases to trimming and J lost 0 bases; unmatched junction nucleotides: 15. The CDR3 protein is CASGPGLAGVQYQETQYF. The CDR3 region has the DNA TGTGCCAGCGGCCCGGGGCTAGCGGGAGTACAGTACCAAGAGACCCAGTACTTC.

This chain links TRBV4-2 with TRBJ2-7; D perhaps matches TRBD2 (5 bases). Germline V gives CDR1 LGHNA, CDR2 YNFKEQ. The CDR3 contains 14 residues. V shed 8 bases and J shed 7 bases, with 21 bases lying between them. The CDR3 spells CASGQAGEPGEQYF. The CDR3 DNA reads TGTGCCAGCGGTCAGGCCGGGGAACCGGGGGAGCAGTACTTC.

This clonotype was found a few times. The V call is TRBV15, the J call TRBJ2-1; D is undetermined. This CDR3 has 12 amino acids. CDR1 and CDR2 from the germline V gene are LNHNV and YYDKDF (reference sequence). Trimming took off 5 bases at V and 2 bases at J, with 4 bases between the two ends. CDR3 region: CATSLPYNEQFF. DNA of the CDR3: TGTGCCACCAGCTTGCCCTACAATGAGCAGTTCTTC. Full variable domain (missing parts from reference TRBV15 and TRBJ2-1): DAMVIQNPRYQVTQFGKPVTLSCSQTLNHNVMYWYQQKSSQAPKLLFHYYDKDFNNEADTPDNFQSRRPNTSFCFLDIRSPGLGDTAMYLCATSLPYNEQFFGPGTRLTVL.

At least ten counts were recorded for this clonotype. V gene TRBV18 combines with J gene TRBJ1-1; TRBD1 is a possible D gene (6 bases). V gave up 2 bases and J gave up 0 bases, with 16 bases separating them. CDR1 KGHSH and CDR2 LQKENI come from the germline V gene. This CDR3 comprises 17 residues. CDR3: CASSPLSTGSVNTEAFF. The CDR3 bases are TGTGCCAGCTCACCATTGAGCACAGGGTCAGTGAACACTGAAGCTTTCTTT.